The 5 T cell receptor beta chains below all came from one sample that was sequenced in a study of CD8+CD57+ T cells in acquired aplastic anemia. Genomic DNA was employed as the template in profiling TCR beta VDJ and CDR3. One entry per CDR3 protein, called by TCRdb with MiXCR from the reads. This sample carries roughly 300,000 distinct CDR3 sequences, approximately 57% of them seen once, and the ten largest clones take roughly 8%. Input material: sorted CD4+, CD8+, or CD8+CD57+ T cells (not recorded which) from PBMCs. These receptors all come from a human donor with severe aplastic anemia or a healthy control (not recorded which).

There are a few counts of this clonotype. V and J are TRBV20-1 and TRBJ1-5, with 7 bases aligning to TRBD1. The junction had 7 bases not matched to a gene; V was cut back by 5 bases and J by 3 bases. CDR1 DFQATT and CDR2 SNEGSKA come from the germline V gene (reference sequence). This CDR3 has 14 amino acids. The CDR3 DNA reads as TGCAGTGCTCCGGAGACAGGGCTCAATCAGCCCCAGCATTTT. Translation gives CSAPETGLNQPQHF.

This clonotype was counted many times. The chain recombines TRBV4-2 with TRBJ2-3; a weak D match, TRBD2 (5 bases). This CDR3 has 18 residues. CDR1 is LGHNA, CDR2 YNFKEQ, per germline. V shed 1 base and J shed 1 base, with 18 bases lying between them. The CDR3 spells CASSQATGKPRGTDTQYF. CDR3 in DNA: TGTGCCAGCAGCCAAGCGACGGGAAAGCCGAGGGGCACAGATACGCAGTATTTT.

This clonotype was observed a handful of times. V and J are TRBV20-1 and TRBJ2-7, with D possibly called TRBD1 or TRBD2 (5 bases each). The CDR3 loop spans 13 amino acids. V was shortened by 7 bases and J by 3 bases, with 16 bases between the two germline ends. In germline, CDR1 is DFQATT, CDR2 SNEGSKA (reference sequence). CDR3 sequence (DNA): TGCAGTGTGCGGGCAGGGCAAAACTACGAGCAGTACTTC. Amino acids: CSVRAGQNYEQYF.

The V call is TRBV7-9, the J call TRBJ2-2; D is unresolved. Trimming took off 7 bases at V and 8 bases at J, with 11 bases between the two ends. This CDR3 region has 12 residues. The germline V gene encodes CDR1 SEHNR and CDR2 FQNEAQ (reference sequence). For the CDR3, the DNA is TGTGCCAGCACCCTAGGGCCAGGGGAGCTGTTTTTT. This sequence encodes CASTLGPGELFF.

This clonotype was observed many times. The genes are TRBV7-3 and TRBJ2-2; D not resolved. V shed 5 bases and J shed 11 bases, with 9 bases lying between them. The CDR3 extends over 11 amino acids. Germline-derived CDR1 and CDR2 are SGHTA and FQGTGA. The CDR3: CASSPNQELFF. The CDR3 nucleotides are TGTGCCAGCAGCCCTAACCAAGAGCTGTTTTTT.